The 30 T cell receptor beta chains listed next were all sequenced from one sample in a study of blood T cell repertoires in COVID-19 (dated by TCRdb to 2020 to 2021). Receptor amplification or capture employed the immunoSEQ multiplex PCR assay. TCRdb took this table from immuneACCESS and kept in-frame rearrangements with V and J called. Such tables lack part of the clones; where checked against another copy, unresolved V genes explain under half of the gap, and the rest is unexplained. The sample table contains roughly 120,000 clones; only one count was recorded for around 80% of them. The biggest ten clones account for roughly 4% of the sample. The sample was peripheral blood. These receptors originate from a human donor in a cohort sampled during active or convalescent COVID-19.

This chain uses TRBV5-8 with TRBJ1-1; no reliable D call. Deletions cut 0 bases from V and 0 bases from J, with 9 bases between. This CDR3 has 15 residues. CDR1 SGHTS and CDR2 YDEGEE come from the germline V gene. CDR3 DNA: TGTGCCAGCAGCTTGGGTGTCGGTATGAACACTGAAGCTTTCTTT. It specifies CASSLGVGMNTEAFF.

This clone was picked up a small number of times. The genes are TRBV4-1 and TRBJ2-3; 10 positions agree with TRBD1. The germline V gene has CDR1 MGHRA and CDR2 YSYEKL. J gave up 5 bases and V 4 bases, and 6 bases lay outside the gene matches. This CDR3 is 15 amino acids long. The CDR3 DNA sequence: TGCGCCAGCAGCCTAAGGACAGGGGGAGGAGATACGCAGTATTTT. This codes for CASSLRTGGGDTQYF.

This clone was observed once. The V call is TRBV5-6, the J call TRBJ2-1; a possible D gene is TRBD1 (6 bases). CDR1 is SGHDT and CDR2 is YYEEEE in the germline V gene. The CDR3 runs 15 residues. Trimming took 3 bases from V and 0 from J, leaving 10 bases between them. CDR3 DNA: TGTGCCAGCAGCTCCGGACAGAGCTCCTACAATGAGCAGTTCTTC. It translates to CASSSGQSSYNEQFF.

J is TRBJ2-1 and V is TRBV12-3 or TRBV12-4; a possible D gene is TRBD2 (5 bases). V lost 3 bases to trimming and J lost 3 bases, with 6 bases between them. This CDR3 has 13 residues. CDR3 sequence reads: CASSFGGYNEQFF. The CDR3 region has the DNA TGTGCCAGCAGTTTCGGAGGCTACAATGAGCAGTTCTTC.

This clone has just one count. The genes are TRBV28 and TRBJ2-7; D is unresolved. V shed 4 bases and J shed 6 bases, with 10 bases lying between them. This CDR3 spans 12 amino acids. CDR1 is MDHEN and CDR2 is SYDVKM in the germline V gene. CDR3 sequence reads: CASSYSTLEQYF. In DNA, the CDR3 is TGTGCCAGCAGTTACAGTACACTCGAGCAGTACTTC.

This chain uses TRBV6-5 with TRBJ1-4; D gene ambiguous. CDR1 is MNHEY, CDR2 SVGAGI, per germline. The V end was cut by 0 bases, the J end by 10 bases, with 9 bases between. The CDR3 runs 13 residues. The CDR3 sequence: CASSYSPGGKLFF. CDR3 nucleotide sequence: TGTGCCAGCAGTTACTCCCCGGGAGGAAAACTGTTTTTT.

The rearrangement links TRBV30 to TRBJ2-3; 7 bases are a match to TRBD1. CDR1 GTSNPN and CDR2 SVGIG come from the germline V gene (reference sequence). CDR3 length: 14 amino acids. V was pared by 0 bases and J by 6 bases, with 6 bases of the junction left unmatched. The CDR3 sequence is CAWSVQGLGDTQYF. DNA of the CDR3: TGTGCCTGGAGTGTACAGGGGCTGGGGGATACGCAGTATTTT.

The chain carries TRBV24-1 and TRBJ2-7; a weak D match, TRBD1 (6 bases). This CDR3 is 14 amino acids long. Per the germline V gene, CDR1 is KGHDR and CDR2 is SFDVKD. The ends were cut back, 4 bases at V and 3 bases at J, with 12 bases in the middle. The CDR3 reads CATSDPGRGYEQYF. The CDR3 coding sequence is TGTGCCACCAGTGACCCCGGCAGGGGCTACGAGCAGTACTTC.

This clone was observed a few times. V and J are TRBV7-9 and TRBJ2-5; D perhaps matches TRBD1 (5 bases). This CDR3 spans 14 amino acids. The V gene's germline CDR1 is SEHNR and CDR2 FQNEAQ (reference sequence). Trimming removed 1 base from V and 5 bases from J, with 11 bases in between. The CDR3 is CASSLDGARETQYF. CDR3 DNA: TGTGCCAGCAGCTTAGATGGGGCCCGGGAGACCCAGTACTTC.

This clone was detected only once. The chain uses TRBV9 and TRBJ2-2, with 12 nucleotides matching TRBD1. Looked up from germline, CDR1 is SGDLS and CDR2 is YYNGEE. J lost 5 bases, V lost 3 bases, and 11 bases had no gene match. The CDR3 spans 18 residues. The CDR3 spells CASSGPGTGGLRTGELFF. The CDR3 nucleotides read TGTGCCAGCAGCGGTCCCGGGACAGGGGGCCTAAGGACCGGGGAGCTGTTTTTT.

The V call is TRBV28, the J call TRBJ2-2; 11 bases align to TRBD2. V lost 1 base, J lost 4 bases, and 2 bases stayed unmatched. Per germline, CDR1 MDHEN and CDR2 SYDVKM. The CDR3 spans 16 residues. The CDR3 nucleotides are TGTGCCAGCAGTTTATTAACTAGCGGGAGCACCGGGGAGCTGTTTTTT. Amino acids: CASSLLTSGSTGELFF.

To note about this clone: The identical CDR3 is also encoded by other nucleotide sequences in the sample. The rearrangement joins TRBV5-6 to TRBJ1-5; 8 bases agree with TRBD1. Germline V gene sequence: CDR1 SGHDT, CDR2 YYEEEE. The length of the CDR3 is 16 residues. V was pared by 4 bases and J by 0 bases, with 6 bases of the junction left unmatched. In DNA, the CDR3 is TGTGCCAGCAGCCTACGGACAGGGATTAGCAATCAGCCCCAGCATTTT. It translates to CASSLRTGISNQPQHF.

The J gene is TRBJ2-1, the V gene TRBV7-2; TRBD2 matches 11 bases. Germline values: CDR1 SGHTA, CDR2 FQGNSA. The CDR3 has 17 amino acids. The trim removed 4 bases at V and 8 bases at J, leaving 13 bases unmatched. CDR3 loop: CASSYYSGRATKDEQFF. The CDR3 DNA reads TGTGCCAGCAGCTACTATAGCGGGAGGGCCACGAAGGATGAGCAGTTCTTC.

CDR3 in amino acids: CASSPVDYGYTF. As DNA, the CDR3 is TGTGCCAGCAGCCCGGTAGATTATGGCTACACCTTC. The chain recombines TRBV7-9 with TRBJ1-2; no reliable D call. V was clipped by 5 bases and J by 5 bases, with 9 bases between them. Germline V gene data show CDR1 as SEHNR and CDR2 as FQNEAQ (reference sequence). The CDR3 consists of 12 residues.

The table lists this clone with a few counts. The gene calls are TRBV7-2 and TRBJ1-5; D is undetermined. From germline, CDR1 is SGHTA and CDR2 FQGNSA. CDR3 length equals 15 residues. V was shortened by 5 bases and J by 3 bases, with 14 bases between the two germline ends. The CDR3 nucleotides are TGTGCCAGCAGCCCGCTTGGGCAGCTCAATCAGCCCCAGCATTTT. Residues: CASSPLGQLNQPQHF.

V is TRBV18 and J is TRBJ1-2; tentatively, D is TRBD1 (5 bases). Germline V CDR1 and CDR2: KGHSH, LQKENI. CDR3 length: 15 residues. Deletions cut 3 bases from V and 3 bases from J, with 14 bases between. CDR3 nucleotide sequence: TGTGCCAGCTCACCGTTCGACAGACGAGACTATGGCTACACCTTC. Translated: CASSPFDRRDYGYTF.

This clone turned up a few times. The chain uses TRBV3-1 (or the pseudogene TRBV3-2) and TRBJ2-5; perhaps TRBD1 as D (6 bases). The CDR3 runs to 16 residues. Trimming took 1 base from V and 1 from J, leaving 13 bases between them. The V gene's germline CDR1 is LGHDT and CDR2 YNNKEL (reference sequence). CDR3 nucleotide sequence: TGTGCCAGCAGCCAAGGAGAGGACAGAACCCAAGAGACCCAGTACTTC. Residues: CASSQGEDRTQETQYF.

The chain couples TRBV7-9 to TRBJ1-6; D ambiguous. The V gene's germline CDR1 is SEHNR and CDR2 FQNEAQ (reference sequence). This CDR3 region has 12 residues. V was trimmed by 1 base and J by 7 bases, leaving 2 bases between them. CDR3 in DNA: TGTGCCAGCAGCTTAGTAAATTCACCCCTCCACTTT. It translates to CASSLVNSPLHF.

This sequence joins TRBV28 and TRBJ2-3; TRBD1 agrees at 8 bases. This CDR3 region has 13 residues. The germline CDR1 and CDR2 sequences are MDHEN and SYDVKM. J gave up 10 bases and V 5 bases, and 8 bases lay outside the gene matches. CDR3 coding DNA: TGTGCCAGCAGTGGATGGACAGGGAGTTCGCAGTATTTT. Translating gives CASSGWTGSSQYF.

The rearrangement uses TRBV3-1 (or the pseudogene TRBV3-2) and TRBJ2-7; 12 nucleotides line up with TRBD2. CDR1 is LGHDT and CDR2 is YNNKEL in the germline V gene (reference sequence). V lost 8 bases and J lost 7; bases outside the gene matches: 12. This CDR3 is built from 15 residues. The CDR3 sequence: CASRISSGRAGEQYF. CDR3 nucleotide sequence: TGTGCCAGCCGGATATCTAGCGGGAGGGCCGGGGAGCAGTACTTC.

J is TRBJ2-7 and V is TRBV28; TRBD1 matches 7 bases. The CDR3 has 15 residues. CDR1 MDHEN and CDR2 SYDVKM come from the germline V gene. After removal of 7 bases from V and 2 bases from J, the junction contained 11 bases not matched to a gene. Here the CDR3 reads CASTTPGTVTYEQYF. The CDR3 bases are TGTGCCAGCACTACTCCCGGGACAGTAACCTACGAGCAGTACTTC.

This clone was seen only a few times. This chain links TRBV3-1 (or the pseudogene TRBV3-2) with TRBJ2-2, with D maybe TRBD1 (5 bases). Trimming removed 1 base at V and 4 bases at J, with 7 bases between. CDR3 length: 14 amino acids. CDR1 LGHDT and CDR2 YNNKEL come from the germline V gene (reference sequence). Written as DNA, the CDR3 is TGTGCCAGCAGCCAAGCCCAGGGCACCGGGGAGCTGTTTTTT. It codes for CASSQAQGTGELFF.

The genes are TRBV6-6 and TRBJ2-2; D possibly corresponds to TRBD1 (6 bases). The germline V gene has CDR1 MNHNY and CDR2 SVGAGI (reference sequence). V lost 2 bases, J lost 5 bases, and 9 bases lay in between. The CDR3 sequence is 14 residues long. The CDR3 DNA reads as TGTGCCAGCAGTTACCCAGGGGAGACCGGGGAGCTGTTTTTT. Encoded protein: CASSYPGETGELFF.

CDR3 sequence: CASSPGQGINEQYF. The CDR3, as DNA: TGTGCCAGCAGCCCAGGACAGGGTATCAACGAGCAGTACTTC. This chain joins TRBV5-4 and TRBJ2-7; 8 bases agree with TRBD1. The length of the CDR3 is 14 residues. Germline V CDR1 and CDR2: SGHNT, YYREEE (reference sequence). After removal of 4 bases from V and 5 bases from J, the junction contained 8 bases not matched to a gene.

This rearrangement joins TRBV19 to TRBJ1-5; D unresolved. Trimming took 3 bases from V and 1 from J, leaving 7 bases between them. This CDR3 has 14 residues. Germline V lookup: CDR1 LNHDA, CDR2 SQIVND (reference sequence). DNA for the CDR3: TGTGCCAGTAGTATTCGGGGAAGCAATCAGCCCCAGCATTTT. Residues: CASSIRGSNQPQHF.

This clone was detected only once. The chain employs TRBV7-6 and TRBJ2-2; 8 nucleotides line up with TRBD1. V was clipped by 0 bases and J by 6 bases; unmatched bases: 3. The V gene's germline CDR1 is SGHVS and CDR2 FNYEAQ. This CDR3 contains 15 residues. The CDR3 region is CASSLARQGSGELFF. The CDR3 coding sequence is TGTGCCAGCAGCTTAGCGCGACAGGGGTCCGGGGAGCTGTTTTTT.

V and J are TRBV18 and TRBJ1-1; D may be TRBD1 (6 bases). The CDR3 length is 18 residues. Trimming removed 2 bases at V and 0 bases at J, with 19 bases between. From germline, CDR1 is KGHSH and CDR2 LQKENI. The CDR3 coding sequence is TGTGCCAGCTCACCAGGTAGCCCGGGACAACCCTTGAACACTGAAGCTTTCTTT. Amino acids: CASSPGSPGQPLNTEAFF.

This chain links TRBV5-4 with TRBJ2-7, with 9 bases lining up with TRBD2. Germline-derived CDR1 and CDR2 are SGHNT and YYREEE (reference sequence). The V segment lost 0 bases and the J segment 12 bases; nucleotides outside the gene matches: 10. This CDR3 has 14 residues. Here the CDR3 DNA reads TGTGCCAGCAGCTTGGGTAGCGGGAGTCACTTCTTGTACTTC. Translating it yields CASSLGSGSHFLYF.

CDR3 nucleotides: TGCAGCGTGCAGACCTCTCGGGACAATCAGCCCCAGCATTTT. As protein: CSVQTSRDNQPQHF. The chain combines TRBV29-1 with TRBJ1-5; the D is unclear. Germline V gene lookup returns CDR1 SQVTM and CDR2 ANQGSEA. V lost 6 bases and J lost 3, with 15 bases in between. The CDR3 is 14 amino acids.

V and J are TRBV3-1 (or the pseudogene TRBV3-2) and TRBJ2-1, with TRBD1 identical over 9 bases. The CDR3 is 12 amino acids. Germline V gene sequence: CDR1 LGHDT, CDR2 YNNKEL (reference sequence). The ends lost 5 bases at V and 9 bases at J; junction bases unmatched: 2. CDR3: CASSRTGVEQFF. CDR3 nucleotide sequence: TGTGCCAGCAGCAGGACAGGGGTTGAGCAGTTCTTC.